This entry lists 23 T cell receptor beta chains sequenced from one sample in a study of blood T cell repertoires in COVID-19. Repertoires were generated with immunoSEQ multiplex PCR, while TCRdb's copy carries only in-frame clones and drops some. The table records about 88,000 clones, about 82% of them present only once. Sequencing was done on a sample of peripheral blood. Source of these receptors: a human donor in a cohort sampled during active COVID-19.

Sample share makes this clone medium-sized (0.01 to 0.1%). The V call is TRBV3-1 (or the pseudogene TRBV3-2), the J call TRBJ2-2; tentatively, D is TRBD2 (7 bases). CDR1 is LGHDT, CDR2 YNNKEL, per germline (reference sequence). V lost 5 bases and J 4 bases, leaving 14 bases between the germline ends. There are 15 residues in the CDR3. The CDR3 DNA reads TGTGCCAGCAGCTCCCGGGGAGGGGGCACCGGGGAGCTGTTTTTT. It yields the protein CASSSRGGGTGELFF.

This rearrangement joins TRBV5-6 to TRBJ1-6; D is unresolved. CDR3 length: 15 residues. V lost 2 bases to trimming and J lost 14 bases, with 20 bases between them. CDR1 is SGHDT and CDR2 is YYEEEE in the germline V gene. The CDR3 DNA sequence: TGTGCCAGCAGCTTTGGCCAGTACGGGTCTCTGACCCTCCACTTT. It specifies CASSFGQYGSLTLHF.

This chain joins TRBV27 and TRBJ1-1; D gene unclear. CDR1 and CDR2 (germline): MNHEY, SMNVEV (reference sequence). Trimming shortened V by 6 bases and J by 1 base, and 9 bases separated the two germline ends. This CDR3 is 13 amino acids long. CDR3: CASSNSGNTEAFF. CDR3 nucleotide sequence: TGTGCCAGCAGCAACTCAGGGAACACTGAAGCTTTCTTT.

This chain uses TRBV7-8 with TRBJ1-3; D may be TRBD1 (6 bases). The CDR3 extends over 14 amino acids. Germline V lookup: CDR1 SGHVS, CDR2 FQNEAQ. Trimming pared 4 bases from V and 0 bases from J, leaving 7 bases between. The CDR3 sequence is CASSSRGSGNTIYF. The CDR3 bases are TGTGCCAGCAGCTCCAGGGGCTCTGGAAACACCATATATTTT.

The gene calls are TRBV25-1 and TRBJ2-2; possibly TRBD2 for D (5 bases). V was clipped by 8 bases and J by 6 bases, with 7 bases between them. Germline assignment: CDR1 MGHDK and CDR2 SYGVNS. The CDR3 has 11 residues. DNA for the CDR3: TGTGCCAGCGGAGCGGCCGGGGAGCTGTTTTTT. Translating it yields CASGAAGELFF.

This clone was seen just once. The V gene is TRBV2, the J gene TRBJ2-3; 7 positions agree with TRBD1. CDR3 length equals 13 residues. The trim removed 2 bases at V and 8 bases at J, leaving 4 bases unmatched. Germline loops: CDR1 SNHLY, CDR2 FYNNEI. The CDR3 is CASSETHRGTQYF. The CDR3 DNA reads TGTGCCAGCAGTGAAACCCACAGGGGTACGCAGTATTTT.

The gene calls are TRBV7-8 and TRBJ1-3; no definite D call. The V end was cut by 1 base, the J end by 2 bases, with 6 bases between. Germline V gene sequence: CDR1 SGHVS, CDR2 FQNEAQ. The length of the CDR3 is 14 residues. The CDR3 bases are TGTGCCAGCAGCTTAGGTACTACTGGAAACACCATATATTTT. Translated: CASSLGTTGNTIYF. Supplemented by reference TRBV7-8 and TRBJ1-3, the full variable domain reads GAGVSQSPRYKVAKRGQDVALRCDPISGHVSLFWYQQALGQGPEFLTYFQNEAQLDKSGLPSDRFFAERPEGSVSTLKIQRTQQEDSAVYLCASSLGTTGNTIYFGEGSWLTVV.

CDR3 sequence: CASSRRPGQAFQETQYF. The CDR3 coding sequence is TGCGCCAGCAGCCGCCGACCGGGACAGGCGTTCCAAGAGACCCAGTACTTC. The chain carries TRBV4-3 and TRBJ2-5, with 8 bases matching TRBD1. Germline values: CDR1 LGHNA, CDR2 YSLEER. This CDR3 contains 17 residues. After removal of 4 bases from V and 1 base from J, the junction contained 11 bases not matched to a gene.

This clone was detected only once. The chain couples TRBV18 to TRBJ1-1; TRBD1 is a possible D gene (6 bases). V was cut by 1 base and J by 0 bases, with 12 bases left in between. This CDR3 comprises 16 residues. CDR1 and CDR2 (germline): KGHSH, LQKENI. DNA for the CDR3: TGTGCCAGCTCACCACGGGCGGACAGCTTGAACACTGAAGCTTTCTTT. Its translation is CASSPRADSLNTEAFF.

The gene calls are TRBV29-1 and TRBJ2-1, with D possibly being TRBD1 (5 bases). The V end lost 2 bases, the J end lost 0 bases, and 11 bases lay between the germline ends. CDR1 is SQVTM, CDR2 ANQGSEA, per germline. This CDR3 region has 15 residues. This CDR3 reads CSVEPGQSSYNEQFF. CDR3 coding DNA: TGCAGCGTTGAACCTGGACAAAGCTCCTACAATGAGCAGTTCTTC.

This clone showed up just a few times. The chain couples TRBV9 to TRBJ2-4, with D possibly matching TRBD2 (5 bases). The CDR3 is 16 amino acids. CDR1 and CDR2 (germline): SGDLS, YYNGEE. Trimming took off 0 bases at V and 6 bases at J, with 16 bases between the two ends. The CDR3 bases are TGTGCCAGCAGCGTAGATAGGTCAGGTGGGAGAAACATTCAGTACTTC. It yields the protein CASSVDRSGGRNIQYF.

The chain links TRBV29-1 to TRBJ2-7, with 11 bases aligning to TRBD2. CDR1 SQVTM and CDR2 ANQGSEA come from the germline V gene. This CDR3 has 14 amino acids. The V segment lost 3 bases and the J segment 6 bases; nucleotides outside the gene matches: 7. The CDR3 reads CSVDTSGSRIEQYF. The CDR3 DNA is TGCAGCGTTGATACTAGCGGGAGTCGGATCGAGCAGTACTTC.

The CDR3 region is CASSTTGRTGGAEFF. The CDR3 bases are TGTGCCAGCAGTACTACCGGTAGGACAGGGGGCGCTGAGTTCTTC. The gene calls are TRBV28 and TRBJ2-1; 11 bases map to TRBD1. The V gene end was trimmed by 5 bases and the J gene end by 14 bases; junction bases not matched to a gene: 14. Germline CDR1 and CDR2: MDHEN and SYDVKM. CDR3 length: 15 residues.

The CDR3 reads CASSLSGASTDTQYF. DNA of the CDR3: TGTGCCAGCAGTTTAAGCGGGGCTAGCACAGATACGCAGTATTTT. V gene TRBV27 combines with J gene TRBJ2-3; TRBD2 agrees at 7 bases. The germline V gene has CDR1 MNHEY and CDR2 SMNVEV (reference sequence). Trimming took 2 bases from V and 0 from J; bases not matched to a gene: 2. This CDR3 spans 15 amino acids.

The V call is TRBV5-1, the J call TRBJ2-1; 7 positions agree with TRBD1. Trimming took 1 base from V and 2 from J; bases not matched to a gene: 3. This CDR3 is built from 15 residues. From germline, CDR1 is SGHRS and CDR2 YFSETQ. The CDR3 spells CASSLRQGAYNEQFF. The DNA of the CDR3 is TGCGCCAGCAGCTTGAGACAGGGTGCCTACAATGAGCAGTTCTTC. Drawing the rest from reference TRBV5-1 and TRBJ2-1, the complete variable domain is KAGVTQTPRYLIKTRGQQVTLSCSPISGHRSVSWYQQTPGQGLQFLFEYFSETQRNKGNFPGRFSGRQFSNSRSEMNVSTLELGDSALYLCASSLRQGAYNEQFFGPGTRLTVL.

J is TRBJ2-2 and V is TRBV30; the D gene is possibly TRBD1 (7 bases). V was clipped by 4 bases and J by 4 bases, with 13 bases between them. The germline V gene has CDR1 GTSNPN and CDR2 SVGIG (reference sequence). CDR3 length: 14 residues. The CDR3: CAWIGGQTTGELFF. In DNA, the CDR3 is TGTGCCTGGATCGGGGGACAGACCACCGGGGAGCTGTTTTTT.

This clone showed up just once. CDR3 in DNA: TGTGCCAGCAGCTGGGACAGGGAGGCGCCCGAGCAGTTCTTC. Translated: CASSWDREAPEQFF. This chain uses TRBV11-3 with TRBJ2-1; 9 nucleotides line up with TRBD1. With V trimmed by 4 bases and J by 10 bases, 8 bases remained unmatched. CDR1 and CDR2 from the germline V gene are SGHNT and YENEEA. The CDR3 is made up of 14 amino acids.

The chain couples TRBV19 to TRBJ1-1; no firm D call. Germline values: CDR1 LNHDA, CDR2 SQIVND (reference sequence). Trimming left V 5 bases short and J 0 bases short, with 4 bases between. The CDR3 extends over 12 amino acids. The CDR3 DNA is TGTGCCAGTAGTCACATGAACACTGAAGCTTTCTTT. Its translation: CASSHMNTEAFF.

This clone was seen just once. The genes are TRBV7-2 and TRBJ2-3; TRBD2 is a possible D gene (5 bases). Germline CDR1 is SGHTA and CDR2 is FQGNSA. The CDR3 spans 14 residues. The ends were cut back, 2 bases at V and 2 bases at J, with 8 bases in the middle. DNA of the CDR3: TGTGCCAGCAGCTTATTCGGGAACACAGATACGCAGTATTTT. Its protein is CASSLFGNTDTQYF. Full variable domain (remainder filled in from reference TRBV7-2 and TRBJ2-3): GAGVSQSPSNKVTEKGKDVELRCDPISGHTALYWYRQSLGQGLEFLIYFQGNSAPDKSGLPSDRFSAERTGGSVSTLTIQRTQQEDSAVYLCASSLFGNTDTQYFGPGTRLTVL.

This CDR3 is CASSLVPTVTGELFF. The CDR3 nucleotides are TGTGCCAGCAGCTTAGTTCCGACAGTCACCGGGGAGCTGTTTTTT. The genes are TRBV7-9 and TRBJ2-2, with D possibly being TRBD1 (5 bases). The CDR3 contains 15 residues. Germline-derived CDR1 and CDR2 are SEHNR and FQNEAQ (reference sequence). The V and J ends lost 1 base and 4 bases respectively, with 10 bases between them.

The J gene is TRBJ2-2, the V gene TRBV9, with 7 bases identical to TRBD1. The CDR3 is made up of 16 amino acids. Per germline, CDR1 SGDLS and CDR2 YYNGEE. V shed 3 bases, J shed 7 bases, and the junction held 12 bases outside the gene matches. In nucleotides, the CDR3 is TGTGCCAGCAGCGCCGACAGGGTTTCGGTGTTCGGGGAGCTGTTTTTT. Amino acids: CASSADRVSVFGELFF.

The chain carries TRBV7-9 and TRBJ1-2, with 9 positions matching TRBD1. Germline values: CDR1 SEHNR, CDR2 FQNEAQ (reference sequence). Germline trimming cut 4 bases from V and 2 bases from J; bases unmatched to any gene: 5. The CDR3 is 15 residues long. The CDR3 nucleotides are TGTGCCAGCAGCTGGGGACAGGGCGCGAACTATGGCTACACCTTC. The encoded protein is CASSWGQGANYGYTF.

The rearrangement links TRBV10-3 to TRBJ2-3; 8 bases agree with TRBD2. There are 13 residues in the CDR3. Germline-derived CDR1 and CDR2 are ENHRY and SYGVKD. With V trimmed by 7 bases and J by 2 bases, 2 bases remained unmatched. The DNA for the CDR3 is TGTGCCATCACGGGAGGGGTCACAGATACGCAGTATTTT. Its translation: CAITGGVTDTQYF.